This entry describes one T cell receptor (beta chain). The entry originates in a study of OX40 agonist ivuxolimab in advanced cancers. For the study at large: The dose of intravenous ivuxolimab that patients received every 2 weeks ranged from 0.01 to 10 mg/kg.

Using immunoSEQ multiplex PCR, the repertoire was profiled, and TCRdb retains in-frame clones only, with some absent. This table holds 55,000 or so clones, 88% found once. V gave up 0 bases and J gave up 7 bases; unmatched junction bases: 16. This CDR3 is 18 amino acids long. Germline V CDR1 and CDR2: SGHRS, YFSETQ. The source of this sequence is an adult with an advanced solid tumor such as melanoma, head and neck, liver or kidney cancer. This rearrangement joins TRBV5-1 to TRBJ2-7, with 10 bases lining up with TRBD2. The sample in question was CD4+ or CD8+ T cells sorted from blood, obtained in a trial of the OX40 agonist ivuxolimab. The chain's CDR3 is CASSLAGSAASGSVEQYF. The CDR3 DNA reads TGCGCCAGCAGCTTGGCGGGGAGCGCGGCTAGCGGGAGTGTTGAGCAGTACTTC.